The 29 T cell receptor beta chains presented below share a single source sample, sequenced in a study of molecular identifiers for immune sequencing clone quantification. TCRdb ran MiXCR on the PCR reads and lists one entry per CDR3 protein. Found here are under 800,000 distinct CDR3 sequences, roughly 25% of them singletons; the top ten hold about 0.84%. Source material: naive CD8+ T cells from blood, with Jurkat cell RNA spiked in. Described subset: FACS-sorted CD8+CD4-CCR7+CD45RA+ naive T cells. Receptors originate from a human donor in good health. Some libraries in this study had Jurkat cell RNA spiked in.

On this clonotype itself: At one boundary the junction diverges from the germline segment, which might be a read error. The genes are TRBV7-9 and TRBJ2-2; 13 nucleotides line up with TRBD2. The germline CDR1 and CDR2 sequences are SEHNR and FQNEAQ (reference sequence). CDR3 length: 16 amino acids. The chain's CDR3 is CASTPGLAGYPGALFF. CDR3 coding DNA: TGTGCCAGCACCCCGGGACTAGCGGGATACCCCGGGGCGCTGTTTTTT.

The rearrangement uses TRBV29-1 and TRBJ2-5; the match to TRBD2 covers 8 bases. This CDR3 has 16 residues. V was clipped by 4 bases and J by 5 bases; unmatched bases: 15. Germline V gene lookup returns CDR1 SQVTM and CDR2 ANQGSEA. The CDR3 sequence is CSVVNFPGGIAETQYF. The CDR3 bases are TGCAGCGTTGTGAATTTTCCGGGGGGGATAGCGGAGACCCAGTACTTC.

This clonotype was seen at least ten times. The chain employs TRBV12-3 or TRBV12-4 and TRBJ2-2, with TRBD1 identical over 7 bases. V trimming: 3 bases; J trimming: 2 bases; junction bases outside the gene matches: 12. The CDR3 is 18 residues long. The CDR3, as DNA: TGTGCCAGCAGTTTGTTCCTCTTTGGGGACAGTAACACCGGGGAGCTGTTTTTT. Translating gives CASSLFLFGDSNTGELFF.

A word on this clonotype: A much larger clone lies one base from this, so it may be a read error. Here the CDR3 DNA reads TGTGCCAGCAGCTTACGGTTGCTCCCCGGCTACGAGCAGTACTTC. It translates to CASSLRLLPGYEQYF. The chain carries TRBV7-8 and TRBJ2-7; D is unclear. Germline values: CDR1 SGHVS, CDR2 FQNEAQ. The CDR3 totals 15 residues. V lost 2 bases to trimming and J lost 3 bases, with 14 bases between them.

Regarding this clonotype: A clone one base away is much larger, so this may be a read error. CDR3 region: CASSLFTGVVGGTQYF. Written as DNA, the CDR3 is TGTGCCAGCAGTTTATTCACGGGGGTAGTAGGGGGTACGCAGTATTTT. V gene TRBV27 combines with J gene TRBJ2-3; TRBD1 or TRBD2 may be the D gene (6 bases each). Trimming cost V 1 base and J 8 bases, with 19 bases left between them. The CDR3 totals 16 residues. Germline V gives CDR1 MNHEY, CDR2 SMNVEV (reference sequence).

V usage is TRBV11-2 and J usage is TRBJ2-1; 7 nucleotides agree with TRBD2. Germline V gene lookup returns CDR1 SGHAT and CDR2 FQNNGV. With V trimmed by 2 bases and J by 0 bases, 7 bases remained unmatched. The CDR3 is 17 residues long. The chain's CDR3 is CASSLLMPGGSYNEQFF. The CDR3, as DNA: TGTGCCAGCAGCTTATTGATGCCGGGGGGCTCCTACAATGAGCAGTTCTTC.

V is TRBV6-5 and J is TRBJ1-1; D is unclear. The length of the CDR3 is 12 residues. The germline V gene encodes CDR1 MNHEY and CDR2 SVGAGI. V was trimmed by 2 bases and J by 8 bases, leaving 9 bases between them. DNA of the CDR3: TGTGCCAGCAGTTACCGGGCAGGCGAAGCTTTCTTT. Its protein product is CASSYRAGEAFF.

The chain combines TRBV6-5 with TRBJ1-3; 9 bases agree with TRBD1. The CDR3 is 20 residues long. Germline V gene lookup returns CDR1 MNHEY and CDR2 SVGAGI. With V trimmed by 5 bases and J by 4 bases, 21 bases remained unmatched. CDR3 nucleotide sequence: TGTGCCAGCAGTCACGCCTCCAGGACAGGGGCATATCTCTTCGGAAACACCATATATTTT. Protein: CASSHASRTGAYLFGNTIYF.

The sample holds many counts of this clonotype. The chain is built from TRBV12-3 or TRBV12-4 and TRBJ1-3, with D unclear. Trimming cost V 3 bases and J 0 bases, with 6 bases left between them. CDR3 size: 14 residues. The CDR3 coding sequence is TGTGCCAGCAGTTTCGGGTCCTCTGGAAACACCATATATTTT. This gives the protein CASSFGSSGNTIYF.

This clonotype was detected a few times. The chain joins TRBV6-2 or TRBV6-3 to TRBJ2-7; tentatively, D is TRBD1 or TRBD2 (5 bases each). Between the trimmed V and J ends, which lost 1 base and 2 bases, there was a span of 9 bases. The CDR3 consists of 14 residues. Germline lookup yields CDR1 MNHEY and CDR2 SVGEGT. The CDR3 region has the DNA TGTGCCAGCAGTTACTTCGGGACCACCTACGAGCAGTACTTC. It is translated as CASSYFGTTYEQYF.

Regarding this clonotype: A read error may explain this, as a much larger clone is one base away. The V and J genes are TRBV4-3 and TRBJ2-7; 7 bases fit TRBD1. This CDR3 comprises 15 residues. Per germline, CDR1 LGHNA and CDR2 YSLEER. In DNA form, the CDR3 reads TGCGCCGGCAGCCAAGGTACCGGGACAGCCTACGAGCAGTACTTC. Residues: CAGSQGTGTAYEQYF.

This clonotype was counted a few times. This chain connects TRBV12-3 or TRBV12-4 to TRBJ2-3; D may be TRBD2 (7 bases). The CDR3 has 15 residues. Trimming took off 5 bases at V and 6 bases at J, with 18 bases between the two ends. CDR3 sequence (DNA): TGTGCCAGCAGTCCTCAGGACGGGGGGCGGGATACGCAGTATTTT. Amino acid sequence: CASSPQDGGRDTQYF.

The chain joins TRBV5-6 to TRBJ1-1; D unresolved. V was clipped by 3 bases and J by 0 bases, with 12 bases between them. Germline loops: CDR1 SGHDT, CDR2 YYEEEE. The CDR3 spans 15 residues. The CDR3 bases are TGTGCCAGCAGCTCGGAAGAGTTCATGAACACTGAAGCTTTCTTT. Its protein is CASSSEEFMNTEAFF.

This clonotype appeared many times. The chain uses TRBV4-3 and TRBJ2-7, with no clear D. V was cut by 0 bases and J by 3 bases, with 12 bases left in between. Germline V gives CDR1 LGHNA, CDR2 YSLEER. The CDR3 extends over 15 amino acids. DNA for the CDR3: TGCGCCAGCAGCCAAGAGGTTACGAGGTACTACGAGCAGTACTTC. This sequence encodes CASSQEVTRYYEQYF.

The chain uses TRBV11-2 and TRBJ2-3, with 13 positions matching TRBD2. The trim removed 3 bases at V and 2 bases at J, leaving 5 bases unmatched. The germline V gene has CDR1 SGHAT and CDR2 FQNNGV. There are 17 residues in the CDR3. The CDR3, as DNA: TGTGCCAGCAGCTTCCCGGGACTAGCGGGATCCACAGATACGCAGTATTTT. Translated, it gives CASSFPGLAGSTDTQYF.

The chain uses TRBV2 and TRBJ1-5, with a possible D match to TRBD1 (5 bases). This CDR3 is 16 amino acids long. Trimming cost V 3 bases and J 2 bases, with 14 bases left between them. Germline-derived CDR1 and CDR2 are SNHLY and FYNNEI. The CDR3, as DNA: TGTGCCAGCAGTGATGGGGCAGGGATTGGCAATCAGCCCCAGCATTTT. Its translation is CASSDGAGIGNQPQHF.

This clonotype was observed a few times. The J gene is TRBJ2-1, the V gene TRBV29-1; D is uncertain. Germline CDR1 SQVTM, CDR2 ANQGSEA. Trimming pared 4 bases from V and 12 bases from J, leaving 13 bases between. CDR3 size: 11 residues. The CDR3 DNA follows: TGCAGCGTTGGATCACAAGGCGGGCAGTTCTTC. Translating gives CSVGSQGGQFF.

This clonotype has at least ten counts. The gene calls are TRBV14 and TRBJ2-5; no clear D. The CDR3 extends over 16 amino acids. Trimming left V 0 bases short and J 2 bases short, with 13 bases between. The germline gives CDR1 SGHDN, CDR2 FVKESK. The CDR3 protein is CASSQDADLLQETQYF. The CDR3 DNA reads TGTGCCAGCAGCCAAGATGCGGATCTACTGCAAGAGACCCAGTACTTC.

The V call is TRBV24-1, the J call TRBJ2-2; D call uncertain. Germline V lookup: CDR1 KGHDR, CDR2 SFDVKD. V gave up 4 bases and J gave up 5 bases, with 10 bases separating them. This CDR3 has 14 amino acids. The CDR3, as DNA: TGTGCCACCAGTGAACACGCTAGTACCGGGGAGCTGTTTTTT. Translated: CATSEHASTGELFF.

This clonotype was found a few times. An end of the junction does not agree with germline; a read error may underlie this. The chain couples TRBV4-1 to TRBJ2-7; D is uncertain. This CDR3 comprises 12 residues. Germline V gene data show CDR1 as MGHRA and CDR2 as YSYEKL. The CDR3 sequence: CAGSHTTDEQYF. The CDR3 nucleotides read TGCGCCGGCAGCCATACGACGGACGAGCAGTACTTC.

The V gene is TRBV29-1, the J gene TRBJ1-4; no reliable D call. The CDR3 sequence is 12 residues long. Trimming left V 5 bases short and J 0 bases short, with 4 bases between. The germline gives CDR1 SQVTM, CDR2 ANQGSEA. CDR3 residues: CSVIATNEKLFF. Written as DNA, the CDR3 is TGCAGCGTTATAGCAACTAATGAAAAACTGTTTTTT.

This chain connects TRBV6-5 to TRBJ2-1; perhaps TRBD1 as D (6 bases). Germline CDR1 is MNHEY and CDR2 is SVGAGI. The CDR3 runs 16 residues. Trimming took 0 bases from V and 4 from J, leaving 13 bases between them. CDR3 protein: CASSYSAWTAYNEQFF. The CDR3, as DNA: TGTGCCAGCAGTTACTCGGCTTGGACAGCTTACAATGAGCAGTTCTTC.

There are many counts of this clonotype. The chain has TRBV7-2 and TRBJ2-7; 7 bases fit TRBD2. Germline CDR1 and CDR2: SGHTA and FQGNSA. The junction had 9 bases not matched to a gene; V was cut back by 1 base and J by 6 bases. There are 15 residues in the CDR3. CDR3 amino acids: CASSLGSSGRTEQYF. CDR3 DNA sequence: TGTGCCAGCAGCTTAGGGTCTAGCGGTAGGACCGAGCAGTACTTC.

Turning to this clonotype: Because the CDR3 is missing its conserved closing phenylalanine or tryptophan, this is likely a read error. The CDR3 here is CASSPPTSGDRDEQFY. DNA for the CDR3: TGTGCCAGCAGTCCTCCGACTAGCGGGGACCGGGATGAGCAGTTCTAC. The J gene is TRBJ2-1, the V gene TRBV27; the match to TRBD2 covers 11 bases. Germline assignment: CDR1 MNHEY and CDR2 SMNVEV (reference sequence). The CDR3 is 16 residues long. Unmatched junction bases numbered 11, after V lost 5 bases and J lost 8 bases.

The chain uses TRBV20-1 and TRBJ2-7; no reliable D call. CDR3 length: 14 amino acids. Looked up from germline, CDR1 is DFQATT and CDR2 is SNEGSKA (reference sequence). V dropped 5 bases and J dropped 5 bases, with 19 bases sitting between them. CDR3 bases: TGCAGTGCTCGTGAGACGGGTGTTCCTGACGAGCAGTACTTC. It specifies CSARETGVPDEQYF.

Only a few counts were recorded for this clonotype. A read error may be the cause here, since a much bigger clone is one base away. This CDR3 reads CACSSGRRNEQYF. CDR3 coding DNA: TGTGCCTGCTCTAGCGGGAGGAGGAACGAGCAGTACTTC. V is TRBV6-1 and J is TRBJ2-7; 11 bases are a match to TRBD2. The ends lost 11 bases at V and 5 bases at J; junction bases unmatched: 8. Looked up from germline, CDR1 is MNHNS and CDR2 is SASEGT. The CDR3 covers 13 residues.

The table lists this clonotype with many counts. The chain couples TRBV6-2 or TRBV6-3 to TRBJ1-2, with unresolved D. The CDR3 is 13 residues long. V lost 6 bases, J lost 4 bases, and 12 bases lay in between. Germline CDR1 is MNHEY and CDR2 is SVGEGT. Here the CDR3 DNA reads TGTGCCAGCAGAAACGGGATTTTCTATGGCTACACCTTC. This gives the protein CASRNGIFYGYTF.

This clonotype was counted only a few times. This sequence joins TRBV5-4 and TRBJ2-2; D remains unclear. Germline V gives CDR1 SGHNT, CDR2 YYREEE (reference sequence). Trimming took 4 bases from V and 0 from J, leaving 22 bases between them. The CDR3 is 19 residues long. CDR3 DNA sequence: TGTGCCAGCAGCCCCCCCGGTGGGTTGGCGAAAGCGAACACCGGGGAGCTGTTTTTT. It translates to CASSPPGGLAKANTGELFF. The complete variable domain, with remaining parts taken from reference TRBV5-4 and TRBJ2-2, reads ETGVTQSPTHLIKTRGQQVTLRCSSQSGHNTVSWYQQALGQGPQFIFQYYREEENGRGNFPPRFSGLQFPNYSSELNVNALELDDSALYLCASSPPGGLAKANTGELFFGEGSRLTVL.

In this sample, this clonotype turned up a few times. The chain is built from TRBV21-1 and TRBJ2-7; no check of the table's D call, TRBD1, against the DNA was made. TRBV21-1 is a documented pseudogene. CDR3 size: 15 residues. CDR3 sequence reads: CASSKARDRSYEQYF. The CDR3 DNA follows: TGTGCCAGCAGCAAAGCCAGGGACAGGTCCTACGAGCAGTACTTC.